This T cell receptor beta chain was retrieved from a study of beta chain features in type 1 diabetes. Broader study findings: It was not settled here whether HLA type affects TCRB rearrangement. More deletions and fewer insertions at VDJ junctions were found in patients with type 1 diabetes. When Type 1 diabetes patients were examined, their TCRB CDR3s proved moderately but significantly shorter in all four CD4+ subsets.

The sequenced template was cDNA made from the entire isolated RNA. Data came from immunoSEQ multiplex PCR; TCRdb stores just in-frame clones and leaves some out. The repertoire holds about 710,000 clones, about 14% seen once, with around 0.04% in the top ten. The sample holds a few counts of this clone. Its antigen is unknown. The germline CDR1 and CDR2 sequences are GTSNPN and SVGIG (reference sequence). Trimming cost V 1 base and J 10 bases, with 12 bases left between them. The CDR3 runs 12 residues. Sequenced input: naive CD4+ T cells from blood. The receptor was isolated from a man in his late teens or twenties with type 1 diabetes. The chain employs TRBV30 and TRBJ2-3; maybe TRBD1 (6 bases). This chain's CDR3 is CAWSAGERAQYF. In DNA, the CDR3 is TGTGCCTGGAGTGCAGGGGAGAGGGCGCAGTATTTT.